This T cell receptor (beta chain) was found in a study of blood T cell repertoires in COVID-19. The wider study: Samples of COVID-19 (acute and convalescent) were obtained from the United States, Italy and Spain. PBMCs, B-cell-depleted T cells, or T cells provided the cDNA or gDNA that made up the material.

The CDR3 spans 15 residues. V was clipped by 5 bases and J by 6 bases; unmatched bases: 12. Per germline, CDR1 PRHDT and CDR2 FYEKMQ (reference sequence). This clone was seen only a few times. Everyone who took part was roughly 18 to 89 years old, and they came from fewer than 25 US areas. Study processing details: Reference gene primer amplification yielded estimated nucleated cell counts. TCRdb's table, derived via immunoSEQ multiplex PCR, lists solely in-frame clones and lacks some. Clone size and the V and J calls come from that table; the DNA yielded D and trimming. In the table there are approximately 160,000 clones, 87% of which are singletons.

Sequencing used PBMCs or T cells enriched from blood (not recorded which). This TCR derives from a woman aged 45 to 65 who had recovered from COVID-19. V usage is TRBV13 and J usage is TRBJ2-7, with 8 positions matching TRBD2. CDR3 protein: CASSPDREGRSEQYF. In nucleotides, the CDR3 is TGTGCCAGCAGCCCTGACCGGGAGGGACGATCCGAGCAGTACTTC.